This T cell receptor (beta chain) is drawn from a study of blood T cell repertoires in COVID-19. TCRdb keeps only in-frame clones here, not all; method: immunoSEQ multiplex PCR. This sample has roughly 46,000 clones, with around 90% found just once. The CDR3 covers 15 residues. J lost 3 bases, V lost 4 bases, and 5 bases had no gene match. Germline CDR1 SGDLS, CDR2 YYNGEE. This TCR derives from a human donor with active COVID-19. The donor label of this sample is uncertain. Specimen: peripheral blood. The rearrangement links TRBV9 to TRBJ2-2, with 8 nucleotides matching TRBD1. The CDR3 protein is CASSTGTGYTGELFF. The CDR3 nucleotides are TGTGCCAGCAGCACCGGGACAGGCTACACCGGGGAGCTGTTTTTT.